The 3 T cell receptor beta chains below all came from one sample that was sequenced in a study of T cell responses to AZD1222 COVID-19 vaccine. Data came from immunoSEQ multiplex PCR; TCRdb stores just in-frame clones and leaves some out. The table lists around 87,000 clones, over 75% of them singletons. Material: peripheral blood, obtained 28 days after the second AZD1222 dose. These receptors were taken from an adult who received the AZD1222 COVID-19 vaccine.

This rearrangement joins TRBV5-6 to TRBJ2-5, with D unresolved. This CDR3 spans 15 amino acids. Trimming removed 0 bases from V and 2 bases from J, with 11 bases in between. Per the germline V gene, CDR1 is SGHDT and CDR2 is YYEEEE. The CDR3, as DNA: TGTGCCAGCAGCTTGGATCTGTCGGAGCAAGAGACCCAGTACTTC. This codes for CASSLDLSEQETQYF.

This chain joins TRBV5-1 and TRBJ2-2, with 9 nucleotides matching TRBD2. V shed 1 base, J shed 5 bases, and the junction held 6 bases outside the gene matches. Germline V gene data show CDR1 as SGHRS and CDR2 as YFSETQ. The CDR3 spans 16 residues. The CDR3 region has the DNA TGCGCCAGCAGCTTGTCTATAGCGGGAGTAACCGGGGAGCTGTTTTTT. Translated: CASSLSIAGVTGELFF. The entire variable domain, with the rest obtained from reference TRBV5-1 and TRBJ2-2, is as follows: KAGVTQTPRYLIKTRGQQVTLSCSPISGHRSVSWYQQTPGQGLQFLFEYFSETQRNKGNFPGRFSGRQFSNSRSEMNVSTLELGDSALYLCASSLSIAGVTGELFFGEGSRLTVL.

The V gene is TRBV5-1, the J gene TRBJ1-1, with 7 bases lining up with TRBD1. Germline V gene sequence: CDR1 SGHRS, CDR2 YFSETQ. Trimming removed 3 bases from V and 0 bases from J; junction bases left unmatched: 8. This CDR3 has 16 amino acids. The CDR3 loop reads CASSWIGGSVNTEAFF. In DNA, the CDR3 is TGCGCCAGCAGCTGGATAGGGGGCTCGGTGAACACTGAAGCTTTCTTT.